This entry features one TCR beta chain sequence. Its target is unknown. This sample was taken from a study of T cells in Graves' hyperthyroidism and ophthalmopathy. Study findings and constraints: For ophthalmopathy, model prediction preceded onset by a median about 6 months.

RNA transcripts served as the template for amplifying TCR beta CDR3 regions. The TCR CDR3 was amplified in a first-round RT-PCR using the HTBI primer set. MiXCR, run by TCRdb on the multiplex PCR reads, gives a single entry per CDR3 protein. The table shows 150,000 to 200,000 distinct CDR3 sequences, with 8% to 9.5% occurring only once. Each diagnosis was grounded in clinical symptoms, serum thyroxine and TRAb, thyroid ultrasound, and orbital computed tomography. It was 8 to 10 ml of fresh peripheral blood that supplied the PBMCs. From germline, CDR1 is LNHNV and CDR2 YYDKDF (reference sequence). The CDR3 spans 14 residues. Trimming cost V 0 bases and J 6 bases, with 9 bases left between them.

The source is a woman aged 18 to 35 with Graves' hyperthyroidism that later progressed to Graves' ophthalmopathy. The chain is built from TRBV15 and TRBJ1-5; D may be TRBD1 (6 bases). Source material: blood. The CDR3 nucleotides read TGTGCCACCAGCAGAGAACGGGGGCTTCAGCCCCAGCATTTT. This sequence encodes CATSRERGLQPQHF.